These T cell receptor beta chains were read from a single sample in a study of Ad26.COV2.S vaccination and SARS-CoV-2 variants. The data were produced by immunoSEQ multiplex PCR, yet TCRdb's version contains in-frame clones alone and is incomplete. Found here are roughly 150,000 clones, roughly 89% of them singletons; the top ten hold 5%. This specimen consisted of peripheral blood, obtained after recovery from COVID-19. The receptors were sampled from a human donor who had recovered from COVID-19. CDR3s include the opening cysteine and the closing phenylalanine or tryptophan. Each record gives: clone size, J gene, V gene, D gene, CDR3 DNA, CDR3 protein. A D gene is named only where the DNA matches it firmly. Rows give clone size only sometimes, using once, few, many, or a class for an expanded clone.

-	TRBJ1-1	TRBV19	TRBD1	TGTGCCAGTAACTGGGGGACAGCTTCGAACACTGAAGCTTTCTTT	CASNWGTASNTEAFF
-	TRBJ1-1	TRBV7-6	-	TGTGCCAGCAGCTTACCGATGGGAGGGGGGGAGAGTATTGAAGCTTTCTTT	CASSLPMGGGESIEAFF
-	TRBJ2-3	TRBV18	-	TGTGCCAGCTCACCTCCAGAGGGGGCAGATACGCAGTATTTT	CASSPPEGADTQYF
-	TRBJ2-7	TRBV7-2	-	TGTGCCAGCAGCTCGACTCATTGGGGTGACGAGCAGTACTTC	CASSSTHWGDEQYF
-	TRBJ1-6	TRBV14	-	TGTGCCAGCAGCCAAGGTCTTACGAGCTCCTATAATTCACCCCTCCACTTT	CASSQGLTSSYNSPLHF
-	TRBJ1-1	TRBV6-6	-	TGTGCCAGCAGACTGAGTCTGGGGTTCACTGAAGCTTTCTTT	CASRLSLGFTEAFF
-	TRBJ1-1	TRBV30	-	TGTGCCTGGAGATACCCTGTGGACACTGAAGCTTTCTTT	CAWRYPVDTEAFF
-	TRBJ1-3	TRBV7-8	-	TGTGCCAGCAGCGCGAGGCCGGGCATTGGAAACACCATATATTTT	CASSARPGIGNTIYF
once	TRBJ1-5	TRBV9	TRBD1	TGTGCCAGCAGCCCGACAGGGGGGAATCAGCCCCAGCATTTT	CASSPTGGNQPQHF
once	TRBJ1-3	TRBV4-1	-	TGCGCCAGCAGCCACGACAACTCTGGAAACACCATATATTTT	CASSHDNSGNTIYF
-	TRBJ2-3	TRBV7-9	-	TGTGCCAGCAGCCGGATGGGCACAGATACGCAGTATTTT	CASSRMGTDTQYF
-	TRBJ1-2	TRBV9	TRBD1	TGTGCCAGCAGCGTAGACTACAGGGGGTCCGGCTACACCTTC	CASSVDYRGSGYTF
-	TRBJ2-2	TRBV4-3	-	TGCGCCAGCAGCCAAGAGATACAGAGGGTGGGGGAGCTGTTTTTT	CASSQEIQRVGELFF
-	TRBJ2-2	TRBV7-2	-	TGTGCCAGCAGCCCCAGATACGGTAGAAGCGGGGAGCTGTTTTTT	CASSPRYGRSGELFF